The entry below describes one T cell receptor (beta chain). The data were obtained in a study of blood T cell repertoires in COVID-19. Study overall: The analysed material was cDNA or gDNA that came from T cells, B-cell-depleted T cells, or PBMCs.

Germline CDR1 is WSHSY and CDR2 is SAAADI. This CDR3 spans 12 amino acids. Trimming took off 6 bases at V and 5 bases at J, with 10 bases between the two ends. Original processing methods: Amplification of reference gene primers was used by the study to estimate nucleated cell counts. Measured with immunoSEQ multiplex PCR; TCRdb has only the in-frame clones, and not every one. Clone size and V and J calls were adopted from that table, with D and trimming inferred from the DNA. The sample includes roughly 53,000 clones, about 86% of them seen just once. The chain combines TRBV10-2 with TRBJ1-1; no clear D gene. Sequenced input: peripheral blood. This receptor was identified in a man aged 35 to 55 with active COVID-19. This CDR3 is CASRDSLTEAFF. CDR3 nucleotide sequence: TGCGCCAGCAGGGACTCTTTGACTGAAGCTTTCTTT.